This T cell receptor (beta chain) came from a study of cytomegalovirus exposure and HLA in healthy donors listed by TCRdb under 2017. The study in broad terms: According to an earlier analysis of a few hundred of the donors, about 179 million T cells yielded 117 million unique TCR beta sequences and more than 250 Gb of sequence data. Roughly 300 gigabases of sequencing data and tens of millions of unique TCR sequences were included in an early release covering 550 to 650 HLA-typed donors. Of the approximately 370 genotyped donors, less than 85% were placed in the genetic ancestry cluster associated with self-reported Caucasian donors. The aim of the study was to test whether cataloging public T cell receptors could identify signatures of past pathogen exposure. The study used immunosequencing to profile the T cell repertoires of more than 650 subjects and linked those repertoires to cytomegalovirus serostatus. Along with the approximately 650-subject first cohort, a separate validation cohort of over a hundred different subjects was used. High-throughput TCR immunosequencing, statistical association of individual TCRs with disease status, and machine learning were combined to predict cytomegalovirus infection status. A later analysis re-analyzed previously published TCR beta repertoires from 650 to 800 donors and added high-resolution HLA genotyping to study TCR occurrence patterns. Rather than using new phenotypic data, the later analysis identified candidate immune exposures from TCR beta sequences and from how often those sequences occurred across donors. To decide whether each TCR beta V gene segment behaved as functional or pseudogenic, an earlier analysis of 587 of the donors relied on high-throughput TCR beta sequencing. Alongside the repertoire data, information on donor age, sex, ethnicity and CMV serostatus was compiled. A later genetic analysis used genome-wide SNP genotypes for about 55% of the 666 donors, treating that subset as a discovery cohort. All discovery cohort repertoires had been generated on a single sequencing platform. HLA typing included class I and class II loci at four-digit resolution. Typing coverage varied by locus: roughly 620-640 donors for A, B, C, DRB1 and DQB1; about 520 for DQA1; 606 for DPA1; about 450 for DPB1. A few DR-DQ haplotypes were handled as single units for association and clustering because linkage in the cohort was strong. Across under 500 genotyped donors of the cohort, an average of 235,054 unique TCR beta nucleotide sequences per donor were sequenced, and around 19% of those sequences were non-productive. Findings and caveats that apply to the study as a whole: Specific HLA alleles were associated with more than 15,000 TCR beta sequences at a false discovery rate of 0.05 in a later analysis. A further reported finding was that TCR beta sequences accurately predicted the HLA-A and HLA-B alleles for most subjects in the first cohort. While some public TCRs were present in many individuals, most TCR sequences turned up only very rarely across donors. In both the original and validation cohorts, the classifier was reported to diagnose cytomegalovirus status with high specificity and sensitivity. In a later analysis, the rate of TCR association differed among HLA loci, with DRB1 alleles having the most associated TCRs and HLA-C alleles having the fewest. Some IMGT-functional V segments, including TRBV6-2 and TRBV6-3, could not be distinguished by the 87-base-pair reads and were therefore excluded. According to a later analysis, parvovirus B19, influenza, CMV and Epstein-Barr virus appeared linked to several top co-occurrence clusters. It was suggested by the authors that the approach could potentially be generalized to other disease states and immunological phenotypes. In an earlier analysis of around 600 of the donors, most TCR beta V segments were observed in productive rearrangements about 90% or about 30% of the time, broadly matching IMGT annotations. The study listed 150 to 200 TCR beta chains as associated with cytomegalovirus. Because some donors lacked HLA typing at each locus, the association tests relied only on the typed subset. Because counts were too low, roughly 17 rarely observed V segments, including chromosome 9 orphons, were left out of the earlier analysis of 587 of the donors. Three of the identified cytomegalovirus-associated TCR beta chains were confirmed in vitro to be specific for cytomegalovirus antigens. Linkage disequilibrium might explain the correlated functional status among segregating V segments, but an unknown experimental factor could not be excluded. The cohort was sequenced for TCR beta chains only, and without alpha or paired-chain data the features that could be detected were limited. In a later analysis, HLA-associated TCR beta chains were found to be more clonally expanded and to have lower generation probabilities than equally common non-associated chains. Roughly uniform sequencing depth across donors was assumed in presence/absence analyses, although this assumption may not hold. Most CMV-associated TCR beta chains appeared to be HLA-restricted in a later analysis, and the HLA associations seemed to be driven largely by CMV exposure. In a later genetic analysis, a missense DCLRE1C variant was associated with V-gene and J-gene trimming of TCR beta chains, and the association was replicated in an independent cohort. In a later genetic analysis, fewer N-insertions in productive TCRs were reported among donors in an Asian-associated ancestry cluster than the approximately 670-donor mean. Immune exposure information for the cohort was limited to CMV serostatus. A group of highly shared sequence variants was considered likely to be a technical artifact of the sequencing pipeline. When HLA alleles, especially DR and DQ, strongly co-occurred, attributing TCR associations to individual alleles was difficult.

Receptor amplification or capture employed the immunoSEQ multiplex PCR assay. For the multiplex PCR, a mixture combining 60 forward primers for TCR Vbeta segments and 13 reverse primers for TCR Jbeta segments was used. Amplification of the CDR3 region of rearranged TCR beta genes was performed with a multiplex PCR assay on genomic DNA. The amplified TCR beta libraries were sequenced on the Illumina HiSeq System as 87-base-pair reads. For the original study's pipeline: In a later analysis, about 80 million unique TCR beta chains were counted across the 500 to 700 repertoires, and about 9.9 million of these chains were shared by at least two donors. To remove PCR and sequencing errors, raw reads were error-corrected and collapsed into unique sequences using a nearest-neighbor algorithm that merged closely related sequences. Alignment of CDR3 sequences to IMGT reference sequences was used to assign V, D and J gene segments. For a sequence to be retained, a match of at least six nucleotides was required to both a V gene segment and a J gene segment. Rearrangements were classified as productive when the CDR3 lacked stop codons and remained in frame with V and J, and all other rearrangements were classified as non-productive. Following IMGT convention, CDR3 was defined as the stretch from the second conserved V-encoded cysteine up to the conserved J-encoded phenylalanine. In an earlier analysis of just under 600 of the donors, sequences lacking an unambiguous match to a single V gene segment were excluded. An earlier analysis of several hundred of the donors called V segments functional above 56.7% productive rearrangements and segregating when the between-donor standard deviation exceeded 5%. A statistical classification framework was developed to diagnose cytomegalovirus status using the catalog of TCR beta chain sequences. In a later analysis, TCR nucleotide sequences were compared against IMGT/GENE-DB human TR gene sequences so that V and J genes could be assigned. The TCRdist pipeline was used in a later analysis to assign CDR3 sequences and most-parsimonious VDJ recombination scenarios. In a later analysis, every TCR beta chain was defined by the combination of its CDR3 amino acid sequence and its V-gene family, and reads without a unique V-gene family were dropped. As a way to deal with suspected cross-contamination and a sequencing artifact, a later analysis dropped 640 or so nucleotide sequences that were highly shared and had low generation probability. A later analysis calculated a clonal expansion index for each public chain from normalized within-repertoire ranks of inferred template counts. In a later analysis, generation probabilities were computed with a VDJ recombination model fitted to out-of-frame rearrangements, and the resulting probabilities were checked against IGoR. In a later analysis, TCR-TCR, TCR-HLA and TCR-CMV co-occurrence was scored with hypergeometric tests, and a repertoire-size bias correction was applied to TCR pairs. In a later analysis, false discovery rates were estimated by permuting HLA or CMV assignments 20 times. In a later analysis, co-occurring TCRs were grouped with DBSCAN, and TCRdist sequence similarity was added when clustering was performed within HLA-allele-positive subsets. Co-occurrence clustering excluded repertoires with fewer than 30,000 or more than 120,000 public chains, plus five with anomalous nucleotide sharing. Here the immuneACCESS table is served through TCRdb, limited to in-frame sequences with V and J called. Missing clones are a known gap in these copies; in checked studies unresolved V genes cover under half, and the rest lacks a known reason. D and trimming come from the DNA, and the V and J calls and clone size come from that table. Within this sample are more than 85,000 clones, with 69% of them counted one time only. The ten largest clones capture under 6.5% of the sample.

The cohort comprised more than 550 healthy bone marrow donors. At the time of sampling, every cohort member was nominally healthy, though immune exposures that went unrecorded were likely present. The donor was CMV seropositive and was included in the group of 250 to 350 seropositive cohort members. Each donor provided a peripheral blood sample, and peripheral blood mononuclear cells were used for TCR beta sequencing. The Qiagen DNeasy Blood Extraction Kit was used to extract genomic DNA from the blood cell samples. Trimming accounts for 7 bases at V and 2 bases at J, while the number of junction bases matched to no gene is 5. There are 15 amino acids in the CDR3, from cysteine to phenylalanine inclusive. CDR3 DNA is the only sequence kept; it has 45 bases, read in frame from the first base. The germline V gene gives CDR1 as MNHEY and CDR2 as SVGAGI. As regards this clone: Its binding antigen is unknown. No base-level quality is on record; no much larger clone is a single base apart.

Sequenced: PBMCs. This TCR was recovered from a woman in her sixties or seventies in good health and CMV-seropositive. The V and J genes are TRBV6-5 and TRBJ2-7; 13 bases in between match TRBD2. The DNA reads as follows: TGTGCCAGCATCGCGACTAGCGGGGGGCCCTACGAGCAGTACTTC. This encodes CASIATSGGPYEQYF.